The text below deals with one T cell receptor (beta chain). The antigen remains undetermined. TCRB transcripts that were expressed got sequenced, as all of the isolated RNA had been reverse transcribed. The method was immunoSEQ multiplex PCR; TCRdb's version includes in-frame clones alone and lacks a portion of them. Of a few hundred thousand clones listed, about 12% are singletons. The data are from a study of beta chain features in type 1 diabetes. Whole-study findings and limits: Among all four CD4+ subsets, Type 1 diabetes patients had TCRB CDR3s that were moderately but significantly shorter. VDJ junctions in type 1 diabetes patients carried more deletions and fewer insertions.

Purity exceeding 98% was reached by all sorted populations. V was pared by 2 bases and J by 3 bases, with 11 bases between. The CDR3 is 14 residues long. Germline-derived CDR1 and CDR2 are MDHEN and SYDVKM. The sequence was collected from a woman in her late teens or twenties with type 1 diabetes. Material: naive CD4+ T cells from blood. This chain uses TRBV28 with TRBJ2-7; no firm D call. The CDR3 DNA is TGTGCCAGCAGTTTACCACTATCCCTCTACGAGCAGTACTTC. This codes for CASSLPLSLYEQYF.